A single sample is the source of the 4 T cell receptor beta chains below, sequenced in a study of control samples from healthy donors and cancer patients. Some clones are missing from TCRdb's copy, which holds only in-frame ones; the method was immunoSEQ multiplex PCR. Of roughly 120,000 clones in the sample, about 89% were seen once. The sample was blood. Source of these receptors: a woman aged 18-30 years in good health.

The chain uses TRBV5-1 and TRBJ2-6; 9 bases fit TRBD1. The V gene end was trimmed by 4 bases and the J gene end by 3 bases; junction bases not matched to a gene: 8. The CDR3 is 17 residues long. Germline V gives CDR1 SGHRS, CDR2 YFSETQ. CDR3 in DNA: TGCGCCAGCAGCAGCGGGACAGGGTATTTTGGGGCCAACGTCCTGACTTTC. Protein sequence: CASSSGTGYFGANVLTF. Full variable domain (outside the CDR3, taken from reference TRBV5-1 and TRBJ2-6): KAGVTQTPRYLIKTRGQQVTLSCSPISGHRSVSWYQQTPGQGLQFLFEYFSETQRNKGNFPGRFSGRQFSNSRSEMNVSTLELGDSALYLCASSSGTGYFGANVLTFGAGSRLTVL.

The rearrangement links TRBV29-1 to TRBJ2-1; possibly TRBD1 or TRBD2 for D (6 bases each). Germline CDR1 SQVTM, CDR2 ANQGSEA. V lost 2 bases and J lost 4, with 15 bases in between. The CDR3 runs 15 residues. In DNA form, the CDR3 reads TGCAGCGTTGAAAGGGGGGTAGGACGGTACAATGAGCAGTTCTTC. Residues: CSVERGVGRYNEQFF.

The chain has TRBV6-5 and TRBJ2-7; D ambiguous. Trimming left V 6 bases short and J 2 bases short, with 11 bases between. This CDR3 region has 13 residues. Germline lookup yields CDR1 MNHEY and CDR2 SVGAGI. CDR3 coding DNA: TGTGCCAGCAGCGAGAACACTGCCTACGAGCAGTACTTC. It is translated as CASSENTAYEQYF.

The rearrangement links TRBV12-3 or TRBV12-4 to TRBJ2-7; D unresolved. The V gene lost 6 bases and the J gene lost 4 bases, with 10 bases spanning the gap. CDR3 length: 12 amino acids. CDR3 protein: CASSPQDYEQYF. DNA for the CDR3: TGTGCCAGCAGCCCCCAGGATTACGAGCAGTACTTC.